This TCR beta chain is drawn from a study of blood T cell repertoires in COVID-19. Study overall: Researchers got acute and convalescent COVID-19 samples from the United States, Italy and Spain. Sources were T cells, B-cell-depleted T cells, or PBMCs; the material itself was cDNA or gDNA.

Study processing details: For nucleated cells, counts were estimated from reference gene primer amplification. The assay was immunoSEQ multiplex PCR, and TCRdb's table has in-frame clones only and misses some. The D gene and trimming were derived from the DNA, and the V and J assignments and clone size from that table. The repertoire includes 310,000 or so clones, roughly 90% of them detected once, and 2.2% sits in the top ten. While infection was still active, Seattle patients were enrolled and then followed longitudinally. CDR1 SNHLY and CDR2 FYNNEI come from the germline V gene. The trim removed 3 bases at V and 4 bases at J, leaving 6 bases unmatched. This CDR3 region has 17 residues.

The source of this sequence is a woman aged 25 to 39 with COVID-19, enrolled during active disease. Sequenced input: peripheral blood. The chain links TRBV2 to TRBJ2-2; 12 nucleotides line up with TRBD2. The CDR3 reads CASSELAGGPVTGELFF. DNA for the CDR3: TGTGCCAGCAGTGAGCTAGCGGGAGGGCCGGTCACCGGGGAGCTGTTTTTT.